Sequencing of this T cell receptor beta chain was carried out in a study of blood T cell repertoires in COVID-19. Germline-derived CDR1 and CDR2 are ENHRY and SYGVKD. This CDR3 has 12 amino acids. Trimming cost V 10 bases and J 5 bases, with 15 bases left between them. The authors' processing: It was from reference gene primer amplification that nucleated cell counts were estimated. The method was immunoSEQ multiplex PCR; TCRdb's version includes in-frame clones alone and lacks a portion of them. From that table come the V and J calls and clone size; the DNA was used to work out D and trimming. The sample contains fewer than 350,000 clones, around four fifths of which appear only once.

This chain connects TRBV10-3 to TRBJ2-7, with D possibly TRBD2 on 6 matching bases. The sequenced sample was peripheral blood. This clonotype was obtained from a woman aged 45-65 years with active or convalescent COVID-19. In DNA, the CDR3 is TGTGCCACGACGGGACTCGCCAACGAGCAGTACTTC. Translated, it gives CATTGLANEQYF.